This is a list of T cell receptor beta chains from one sample in a study of blood T cell repertoires in COVID-19. Clones were sequenced by immunoSEQ multiplex PCR, and TCRdb holds only the in-frame ones, with some missing. The profile shows about 16,000 clones, 85% to 90% of them singletons. What was sequenced was peripheral blood. The origin of the receptors is a man in his sixties with acute or convalescent COVID-19. Each CDR3 is given with its conserved first and last residue. The D gene is left open where the match is weak. Clone size is stated in some rows and not others, as once, few, many or a class when expanded.

>TRBJ1-1|TRBD1|TRBV14|.|16
TGTGCCAGCAGCCAAGATAAAGTCAGGGGGTACACTGAAGCTTTCTTT
CASSQDKVRGYTEAFF
>TRBJ2-2|TRBD1|TRBV5-1|.|19
TGCGCCAGCAGCTCCTTAGGAAGGACAGGCGTGGCGAACACCGGGGAGCTGTTTTTT
CASSSLGRTGVANTGELFF
>TRBJ2-2|TRBD2|TRBV24-1|once|16
TGTGCCACCAGTGATGCGAGACTAGCGGGTACCGGGGAGCTGTTTTTT
CATSDARLAGTGELFF
>TRBJ1-5|.|TRBV28|.|14
TGTGCCAGCAGTTTAGCGGGGCCCGGCCAGCCCCAGCATTTT
CASSLAGPGQPQHF
>TRBJ1-5|.|TRBV7-8|.|15
TGTGCCAGCAGCTCAGGCAACCCAACTAGGTCTACCCAGCATTTT
CASSSGNPTRSTQHF
>TRBJ1-5|TRBD1|TRBV27|.|14
TGTGCCAGCAGTTTGGGGACAGGAGGAGAGCCCCAGCATTTT
CASSLGTGGEPQHF
>TRBJ2-3|.|TRBV5-1|.|11
TGCGCCAGCAGCGAGAGAGATACGCAGTATTTT
CASSERDTQYF
>TRBJ2-1|.|TRBV12-3/TRBV12-4|.|13
TGTGCCAGCAGTTTACTATTGTCACGTGAGCAGTTCTTC
CASSLLLSREQFF
>TRBJ2-1|TRBD2|TRBV19|.|15
TGTGCCAGTAGCCCAGGACTAGCGGGGACCTTTGAGCAGTTCTTC
CASSPGLAGTFEQFF
>TRBJ2-7|TRBD2|TRBV28|.|16
TGTGCCAGCATCCCAAGAATGGGACTAGGCAGATCCGAGCAGTACTTC
CASIPRMGLGRSEQYF
>TRBJ2-7|TRBD1|TRBV19|.|15
TGTGCCAGTCAGCCGGGACAGGGGGTCACCTACGAGCAGTACTTC
CASQPGQGVTYEQYF
>TRBJ2-6|.|TRBV20-1|few|16
TGCAGTGCTAGTCTAGACGGTAGCTCTGGGGCCAACGTCCTGACTTTC
CSASLDGSSGANVLTF
>TRBJ2-5|.|TRBV7-9|.|14
TGTGCCAGCAGCTTAAGAGGGGGTGTGGAGACCCAGTACTTC
CASSLRGGVETQYF
>TRBJ1-2|.|TRBV25-1|.|14
TGTGCCAGCAGTGAAGCCGGGGTTGGCTATGGCTACACCTTC
CASSEAGVGYGYTF
>TRBJ2-5|.|TRBV5-1|.|14
TGCGCCAGCAGCCGAGGATTCTTCGGAGAGACCCAGTACTTC
CASSRGFFGETQYF
>TRBJ2-3|.|TRBV3-1/TRBV3-2|.|16
TGTGCCAGCAGCCAAGATATGAGGGGGGGTGGAGATACGCAGTATTTT
CASSQDMRGGGDTQYF
>TRBJ2-5|TRBD2|TRBV3-1/TRBV3-2|.|14
TGTGCCAGCAGCTCGGGGCGGGGGGCCTCATCCCAGTACTTC
CASSSGRGASSQYF
>TRBJ2-2|TRBD2|TRBV2|once|15
TGTGCCAGTAATTTAGCGGGGGAGGTCACCGGGGAGCTGTTTTTT
CASNLAGEVTGELFF
>TRBJ1-2|.|TRBV9|.|15
TGTGCCAGCAGCGTACATTCTCGGCGGGCGTATGGCTACACCTTC
CASSVHSRRAYGYTF
>TRBJ2-2|TRBD1|TRBV7-9|.|16
TGTGCCAGCAGCTTTGGACAGGGGGTTTACACCGGGGAGCTGTTTTTT
CASSFGQGVYTGELFF